The 15 T cell receptor beta chains below all came from one sample that was sequenced in a study of response to subunit inactivated influenza vaccine. Using its own MiXCR run on the RT-PCR reads, TCRdb lists one record per CDR3 protein. In the table there are fewer than 600,000 distinct CDR3 sequences, less than 7.5% of which are singletons. The sample was PBMCs from blood, taken roughly 24 months after vaccination. Every receptor here comes from a man between 50 and 69 years old who received an inactivated influenza vaccine.

At least ten counts were recorded for this clonotype. The chain uses TRBV19 and TRBJ2-2; D uncertain. The CDR3 contains 13 residues. The germline CDR1 and CDR2 sequences are LNHDA and SQIVND (reference sequence). The V end lost 5 bases, the J end lost 8 bases, and 12 bases lay between the germline ends. CDR3 sequence reads: CASSPTQVGELFF. The DNA for the CDR3 is TGTGCCAGTAGTCCAACTCAGGTTGGGGAGCTGTTTTTT.

This clonotype was counted many times. The CDR3 is CASSPDRGFTGELFF. The CDR3 DNA is TGTGCCAGCAGCCCGGACAGGGGGTTCACCGGGGAGCTGTTTTTT. The V call is TRBV7-9, the J call TRBJ2-2; TRBD1 matches at 10 bases. V shed 5 bases, J shed 4 bases, and the junction held 4 bases outside the gene matches. Germline V gives CDR1 SEHNR, CDR2 FQNEAQ (reference sequence). The CDR3 is made up of 15 amino acids.

At least ten counts were recorded for this clonotype. The chain employs TRBV12-3 or TRBV12-4 and TRBJ1-3; no clear D. There are 12 residues in the CDR3. V was cut by 6 bases and J by 4 bases, with 7 bases left in between. CDR3 region: CASRRKGNTIYF. CDR3 DNA: TGTGCCAGCAGAAGGAAAGGAAACACCATATATTTT.

This clonotype was counted only a few times. The chain combines TRBV9 with TRBJ1-1; the match to TRBD1 covers 8 bases. Germline CDR1 and CDR2: SGDLS and YYNGEE. CDR3 length: 16 amino acids. V was pared by 4 bases and J by 1 base, with 9 bases of the junction left unmatched. The CDR3 is CASSLDPGTGNTEAFF. Written as DNA, the CDR3 is TGTGCCAGCAGCTTAGATCCCGGGACAGGGAACACTGAAGCTTTCTTT.

This clonotype has a count of ten or more. V usage is TRBV5-1 and J usage is TRBJ2-3; 7 nucleotides agree with TRBD1. V was clipped by 4 bases and J by 0 bases; unmatched bases: 11. Per germline, CDR1 SGHRS and CDR2 YFSETQ. This CDR3 comprises 17 residues. This CDR3 is CASSPGTARTSTDTQYF. For the CDR3, the DNA is TGCGCCAGCAGCCCCGGGACAGCAAGAACTAGCACAGATACGCAGTATTTT.

This clonotype occurred a few times. This sequence joins TRBV7-3 and TRBJ2-1; TRBD2 matches 13 bases. V trimming: 5 bases; J trimming: 9 bases; junction bases outside the gene matches: 7. The CDR3 consists of 15 residues. Looked up from germline, CDR1 is SGHTA and CDR2 is FQGTGA. CDR3 in amino acids: CASSQGLAGAREQFF. The CDR3 DNA sequence: TGTGCCAGCAGCCAAGGACTAGCGGGAGCGCGTGAGCAGTTCTTC.

The chain employs TRBV6-2 or TRBV6-3 and TRBJ2-7; D ambiguous. The CDR3 is made up of 11 amino acids. Germline CDR1 reads MNHEY; CDR2 reads SVGEGT. V was cut by 2 bases and J by 4 bases, with 3 bases left in between. CDR3 region: CASSYIYEQYF. The CDR3 DNA reads TGTGCCAGCAGTTACATTTACGAGCAGTACTTC.

This clonotype was picked up many times. CDR3 bases: TGTGCCAGCAGTTATCAACTAGCCCAGGCCTACGAGCAGTACTTC. Protein product: CASSYQLAQAYEQYF. The chain couples TRBV6-2 or TRBV6-3 to TRBJ2-7; D is possibly TRBD2 (6 bases). The V and J ends lost 3 bases and 2 bases respectively, with 14 bases between them. Germline V CDR1 and CDR2: MNHEY, SVGEGT. CDR3 size: 15 residues.

This clonotype was seen ten or more times. The V and J genes are TRBV6-5 and TRBJ2-3; D gene ambiguous. V lost 4 bases and J 0 bases, leaving 20 bases between the germline ends. CDR3 length: 18 residues. Germline CDR1 MNHEY, CDR2 SVGAGI. CDR3 nucleotides: TGTGCCAGCAGTTCATTGTGGAGTCGGCGCACTAGCACAGATACGCAGTATTTT. It translates to CASSSLWSRRTSTDTQYF.

The V and J genes are TRBV4-3 and TRBJ2-3; TRBD2 agrees at 9 bases. The CDR3 covers 14 residues. J was trimmed by 11 bases and V by 1 base; bases with no gene match: 7. Germline CDR1 LGHNA, CDR2 YSLEER. DNA of the CDR3: TGCGCCAGCAGCCAAGGGCTCAGCGGGGGGAGGCAGTATTTT. This encodes CASSQGLSGGRQYF.

In its sample, this clonotype was seen many times. The chain couples TRBV29-1 to TRBJ2-5; tentative D call: TRBD1 (5 bases). This CDR3 has 15 amino acids. Trimming took off 4 bases at V and 5 bases at J, with 20 bases between the two ends. Germline CDR1 is SQVTM and CDR2 is ANQGSEA. CDR3 in amino acids: CSVVLRRGSSETQYF. The CDR3 DNA sequence: TGCAGCGTTGTTCTACGTAGGGGCTCCTCGGAGACCCAGTACTTC.

This clonotype was found a few times. The chain combines TRBV20-1 with TRBJ1-1; 9 bases agree with TRBD1. CDR1 and CDR2 from the germline V gene are DFQATT and SNEGSKA (reference sequence). V shed 6 bases and J 1 base; nucleotides not matched to a gene: 6. This CDR3 comprises 14 residues. The CDR3 DNA reads as TGCAGTGCGCAGGACAGGGGCGGGAACACTGAAGCTTTCTTT. Its protein is CSAQDRGGNTEAFF.

The chain recombines TRBV29-1 with TRBJ2-2; D not resolved. This CDR3 region has 13 residues. Per germline, CDR1 SQVTM and CDR2 ANQGSEA. V dropped 7 bases and J dropped 6 bases, with 15 bases sitting between them. This chain's CDR3 is CSAALLRSGELFF. The CDR3 DNA reads as TGCAGCGCTGCCCTACTACGATCCGGGGAGCTGTTTTTT.

This chain uses TRBV28 with TRBJ2-5, with D maybe TRBD1 (5 bases). Germline lookup yields CDR1 MDHEN and CDR2 SYDVKM. V shed 5 bases and J shed 4 bases, with 11 bases lying between them. This CDR3 is 13 amino acids long. CDR3 nucleotide sequence: TGTGCCAGCAGTGTCCAGGGTACAGAGACCCAGTACTTC. Translation gives CASSVQGTETQYF.

The table lists this clonotype with many counts. V usage is TRBV15 and J usage is TRBJ2-2, with a tentative D call TRBD1 (6 bases). CDR3 length: 15 residues. Germline V gene data show CDR1 as LNHNV and CDR2 as YYDKDF (reference sequence). The germline V and J ends were trimmed by 1 base and 1 base, with 7 bases remaining between them. The CDR3 nucleotides are TGTGCCACCAGCAGAGGAGGGGGGAACACCGGGGAGCTGTTTTTT. It is translated as CATSRGGGNTGELFF. The whole variable domain, remainder taken from reference TRBV15 and TRBJ2-2, is DAMVIQNPRYQVTQFGKPVTLSCSQTLNHNVMYWYQQKSSQAPKLLFHYYDKDFNNEADTPDNFQSRRPNTSFCFLDIRSPGLGDTAMYLCATSRGGGNTGELFFGEGSRLTVL.